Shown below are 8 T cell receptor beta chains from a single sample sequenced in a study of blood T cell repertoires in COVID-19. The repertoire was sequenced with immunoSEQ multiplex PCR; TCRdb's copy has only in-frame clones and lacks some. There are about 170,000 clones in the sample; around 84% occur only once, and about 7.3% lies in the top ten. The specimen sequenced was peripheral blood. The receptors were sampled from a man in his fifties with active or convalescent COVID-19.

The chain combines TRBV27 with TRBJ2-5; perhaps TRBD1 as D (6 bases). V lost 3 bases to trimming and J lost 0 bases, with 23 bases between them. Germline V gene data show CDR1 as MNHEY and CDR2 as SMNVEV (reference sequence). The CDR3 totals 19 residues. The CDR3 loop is CASSFGYTGTISDQETQYF. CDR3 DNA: TGTGCCAGCAGTTTTGGGTACACAGGGACGATTTCGGACCAAGAGACCCAGTACTTC.

CDR3 sequence: CASSSGTSGYNEQFF. DNA for the CDR3: TGCGCCAGCAGCTCCGGTACTAGCGGCTACAATGAGCAGTTCTTC. The chain has TRBV5-1 and TRBJ2-1; 8 bases agree with TRBD2. The V gene end was trimmed by 3 bases and the J gene end by 3 bases; junction bases not matched to a gene: 5. Germline assignment: CDR1 SGHRS and CDR2 YFSETQ. This CDR3 has 15 amino acids.

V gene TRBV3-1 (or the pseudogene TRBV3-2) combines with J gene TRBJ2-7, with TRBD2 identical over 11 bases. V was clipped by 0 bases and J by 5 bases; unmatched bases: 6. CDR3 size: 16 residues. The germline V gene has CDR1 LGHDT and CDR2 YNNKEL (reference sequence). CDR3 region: CASSQDVASGRHEQYF. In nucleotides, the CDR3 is TGTGCCAGCAGCCAAGATGTCGCTAGCGGGAGGCACGAGCAGTACTTC.

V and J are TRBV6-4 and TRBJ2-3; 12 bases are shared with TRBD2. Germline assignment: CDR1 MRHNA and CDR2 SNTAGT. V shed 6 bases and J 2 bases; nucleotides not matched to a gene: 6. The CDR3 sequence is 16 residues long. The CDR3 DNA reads TGTGCCAGCAGCCGGACTAGCGGGACTATCACAGATACGCAGTATTTT. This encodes CASSRTSGTITDTQYF.

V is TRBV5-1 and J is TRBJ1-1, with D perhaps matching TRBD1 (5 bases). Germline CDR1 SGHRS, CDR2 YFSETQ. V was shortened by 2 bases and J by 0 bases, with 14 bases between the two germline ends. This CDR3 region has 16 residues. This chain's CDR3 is CASSLGGGLLNTEAFF. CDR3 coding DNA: TGCGCCAGCAGCTTAGGCGGGGGGTTATTGAACACTGAAGCTTTCTTT.

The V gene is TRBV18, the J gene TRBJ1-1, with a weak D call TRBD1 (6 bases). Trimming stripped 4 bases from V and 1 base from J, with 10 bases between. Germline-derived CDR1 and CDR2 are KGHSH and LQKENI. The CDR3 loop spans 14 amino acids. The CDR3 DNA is TGTGCCAGCTCACATATGGACAGGAACACTGAAGCTTTCTTT. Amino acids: CASSHMDRNTEAFF.

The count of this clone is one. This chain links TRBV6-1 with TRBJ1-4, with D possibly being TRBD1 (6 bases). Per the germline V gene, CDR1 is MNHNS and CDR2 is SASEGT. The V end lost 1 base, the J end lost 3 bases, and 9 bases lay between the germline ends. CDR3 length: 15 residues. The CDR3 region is CASSEGTAANEKLFF. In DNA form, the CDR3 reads TGTGCCAGCAGTGAAGGGACAGCGGCTAATGAAAAACTGTTTTTT.

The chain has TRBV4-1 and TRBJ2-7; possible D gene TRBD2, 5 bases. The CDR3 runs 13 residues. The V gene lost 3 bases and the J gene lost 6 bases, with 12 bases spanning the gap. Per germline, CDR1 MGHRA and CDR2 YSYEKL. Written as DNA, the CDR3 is TGCGCCAGCAGCCAGACTACATACGGCGAGCAGTACTTC. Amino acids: CASSQTTYGEQYF.